One T cell receptor (beta chain) is described in this entry. What it binds is not known. This record belongs to a study of T cell responses to AZD1222 COVID-19 vaccine. Assay used: immunoSEQ multiplex PCR; TCRdb lists only in-frame clones, some missing. The top ten clones hold around 1.2% of a sample with approximately 100,000 clones, 92% of them seen once. CDR3 size: 15 residues. The germline V gene encodes CDR1 MGHRA and CDR2 YSYEKL. V was cut by 0 bases and J by 2 bases, with 10 bases left in between. Study-wide findings and caveats: Repertoires were collected only later (after the peak T cell response had occurred). The number of AZD1222 recipients seropositive at baseline was only five to seven. Nearly half of spike-specific TCRs reportedly target variant regions that are unmutated in the B.1.351 and B.1.1.7 variants.

The source of this sequence is an adult in good health. V is TRBV4-1 and J is TRBJ1-2; D remains unclear. This specimen was peripheral blood, taken on day 0 of AZD1222 vaccination. The CDR3 DNA reads TGCGCCAGCAGCCAAGATTCCGCAGGAAACTATGGCTACACCTTC. Translating gives CASSQDSAGNYGYTF.